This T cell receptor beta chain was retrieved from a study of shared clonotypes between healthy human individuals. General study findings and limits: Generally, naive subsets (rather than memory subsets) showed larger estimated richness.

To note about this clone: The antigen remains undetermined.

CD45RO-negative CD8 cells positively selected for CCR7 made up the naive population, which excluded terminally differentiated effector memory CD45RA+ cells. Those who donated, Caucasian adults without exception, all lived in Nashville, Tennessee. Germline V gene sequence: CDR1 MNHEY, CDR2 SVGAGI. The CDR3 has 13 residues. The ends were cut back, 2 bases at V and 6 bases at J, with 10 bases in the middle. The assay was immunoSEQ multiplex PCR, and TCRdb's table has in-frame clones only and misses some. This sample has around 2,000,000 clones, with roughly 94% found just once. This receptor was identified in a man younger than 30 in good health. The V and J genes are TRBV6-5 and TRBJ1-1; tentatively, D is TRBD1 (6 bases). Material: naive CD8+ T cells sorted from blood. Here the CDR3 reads CASSYAAGAEAFF. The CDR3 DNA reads TGTGCCAGCAGTTACGCGGCAGGGGCTGAAGCTTTCTTT.